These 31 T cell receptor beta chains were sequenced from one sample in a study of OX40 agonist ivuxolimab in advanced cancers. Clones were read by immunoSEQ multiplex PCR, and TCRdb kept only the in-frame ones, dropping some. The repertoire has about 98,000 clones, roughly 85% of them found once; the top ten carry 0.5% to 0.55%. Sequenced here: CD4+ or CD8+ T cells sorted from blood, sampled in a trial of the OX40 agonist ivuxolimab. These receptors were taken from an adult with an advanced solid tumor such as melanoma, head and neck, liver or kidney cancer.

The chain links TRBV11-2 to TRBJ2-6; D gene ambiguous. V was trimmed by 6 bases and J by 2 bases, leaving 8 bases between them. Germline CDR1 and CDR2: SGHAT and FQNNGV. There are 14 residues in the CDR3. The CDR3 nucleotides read TGTGCCAGCAGTGGGGATCCTGGGGCCAACGTCCTGACTTTC. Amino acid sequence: CASSGDPGANVLTF.

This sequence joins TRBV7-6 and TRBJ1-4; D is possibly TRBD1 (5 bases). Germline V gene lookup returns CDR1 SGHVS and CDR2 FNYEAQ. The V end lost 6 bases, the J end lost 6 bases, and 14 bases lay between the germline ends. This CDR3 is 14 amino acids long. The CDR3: CASSLGAVDEKLFF. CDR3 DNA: TGTGCCAGCAGTCTAGGGGCGGTGGATGAAAAACTGTTTTTT.

CDR3 nucleotide sequence: TGTGCCAGCAGCGCAGGGACCGCTCCGATTGAAGCTTTCTTT. Translation gives CASSAGTAPIEAFF. V is TRBV7-3 and J is TRBJ1-1, with a tentative D call TRBD1 (5 bases). V dropped 5 bases and J dropped 7 bases, with 17 bases sitting between them. The CDR3 totals 14 residues. Looked up from germline, CDR1 is SGHTA and CDR2 is FQGTGA.

CDR3 loop: CASGLVGGETQYF. CDR3 nucleotide sequence: TGTGCTAGTGGTTTGGTAGGAGGGGAGACCCAGTACTTC. V and J are TRBV12-5 and TRBJ2-5; tentatively, D is TRBD2 (6 bases). The V gene's germline CDR1 is LGHNT and CDR2 FRNRAP. The V end lost 0 bases, the J end lost 5 bases, and 7 bases lay between the germline ends. The CDR3 length is 13 residues.

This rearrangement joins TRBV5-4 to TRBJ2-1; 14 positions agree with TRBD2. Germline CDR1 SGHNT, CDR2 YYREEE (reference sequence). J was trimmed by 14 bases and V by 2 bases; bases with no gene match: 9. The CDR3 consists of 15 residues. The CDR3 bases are TGTGCCAGCAGCTTTTCGACTAGCGGGGGGGGAGAGGAGTTCTTC. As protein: CASSFSTSGGGEEFF.

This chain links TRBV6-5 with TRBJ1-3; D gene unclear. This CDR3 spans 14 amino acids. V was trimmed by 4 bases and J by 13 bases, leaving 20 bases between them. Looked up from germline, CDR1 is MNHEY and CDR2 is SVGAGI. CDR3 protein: CASSSVGIGTTIYF. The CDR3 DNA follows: TGTGCCAGCAGTTCGGTGGGGATTGGAACAACAATATATTTT.

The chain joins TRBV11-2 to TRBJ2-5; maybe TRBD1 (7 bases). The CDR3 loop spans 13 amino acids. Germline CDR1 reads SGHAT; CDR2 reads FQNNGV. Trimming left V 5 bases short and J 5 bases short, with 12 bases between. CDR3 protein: CASSLPGGETQYF. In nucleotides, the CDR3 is TGTGCCAGCAGCCTCCCAGGGGGGGAGACCCAGTACTTC.

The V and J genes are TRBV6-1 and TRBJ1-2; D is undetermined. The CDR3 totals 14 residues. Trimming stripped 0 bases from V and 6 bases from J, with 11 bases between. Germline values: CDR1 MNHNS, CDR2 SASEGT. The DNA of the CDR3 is TGTGCCAGCAGTGAAGCTTGGTCTTCTAATGGCTACACCTTC. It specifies CASSEAWSSNGYTF.

CDR3 loop: CATSGLDSYQETQYF. The DNA for the CDR3 is TGTGCCACCAGCGGACTGGACAGTTACCAAGAGACCCAGTACTTC. The chain is built from TRBV15 and TRBJ2-5; D may be TRBD1 (6 bases). The V gene's germline CDR1 is LNHNV and CDR2 YYDKDF (reference sequence). The CDR3 runs to 15 residues. V dropped 5 bases and J dropped 0 bases, with 13 bases sitting between them.

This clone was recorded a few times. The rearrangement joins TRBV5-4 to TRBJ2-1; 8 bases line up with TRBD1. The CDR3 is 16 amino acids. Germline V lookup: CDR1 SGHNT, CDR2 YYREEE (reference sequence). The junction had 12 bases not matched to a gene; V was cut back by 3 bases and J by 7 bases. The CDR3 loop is CASSSARQGTRNEQFF. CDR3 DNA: TGTGCCAGCAGCTCGGCGAGACAGGGGACGAGGAATGAGCAGTTCTTC.

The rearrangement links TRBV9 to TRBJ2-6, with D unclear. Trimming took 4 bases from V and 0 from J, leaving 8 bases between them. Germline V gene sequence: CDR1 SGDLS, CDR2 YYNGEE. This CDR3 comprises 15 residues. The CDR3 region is CASSLHTSGANVLTF. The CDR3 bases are TGTGCCAGCAGCTTACATACCTCTGGGGCCAACGTCCTGACTTTC.

In DNA form, the CDR3 reads TGTGCCAGCAGCCCGGGACTAGCGCACTACAATGAGCAGTTCTTC. Its protein product is CASSPGLAHYNEQFF. This rearrangement joins TRBV7-3 to TRBJ2-1; TRBD2 aligns across 10 bases. Germline V gene sequence: CDR1 SGHTA, CDR2 FQGTGA. V lost 5 bases, J lost 3 bases, and 4 bases stayed unmatched. The CDR3 loop spans 15 amino acids.

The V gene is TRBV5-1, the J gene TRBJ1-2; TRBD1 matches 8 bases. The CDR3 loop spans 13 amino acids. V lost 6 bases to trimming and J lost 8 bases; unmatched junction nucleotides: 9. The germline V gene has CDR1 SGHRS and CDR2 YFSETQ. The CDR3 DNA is TGCGCCAGCACCCCGACAGGGGAGGGGGGCTACACCTTC. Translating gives CASTPTGEGGYTF.

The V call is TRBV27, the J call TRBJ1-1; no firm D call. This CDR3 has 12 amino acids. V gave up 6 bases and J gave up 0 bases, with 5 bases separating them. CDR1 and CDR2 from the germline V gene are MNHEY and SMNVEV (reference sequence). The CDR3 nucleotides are TGTGCCAGCAGCAACATGAACACTGAAGCTTTCTTT. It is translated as CASSNMNTEAFF.

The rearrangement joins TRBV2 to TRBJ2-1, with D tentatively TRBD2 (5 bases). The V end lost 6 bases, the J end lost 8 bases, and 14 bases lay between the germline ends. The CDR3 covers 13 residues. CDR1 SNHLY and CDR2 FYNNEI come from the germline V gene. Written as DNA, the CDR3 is TGTGCCAGCAGCTATACCCCGGGGTATGAGCAGTTCTTC. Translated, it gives CASSYTPGYEQFF. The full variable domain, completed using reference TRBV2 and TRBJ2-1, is EPEVTQTPSHQVTQMGQEVILRCVPISNHLYFYWYRQILGQKVEFLVSFYNNEISEKSEIFDDQFSVERPDGSNFTLKIRSTKLEDSAMYFCASSYTPGYEQFFGPGTRLTVL.

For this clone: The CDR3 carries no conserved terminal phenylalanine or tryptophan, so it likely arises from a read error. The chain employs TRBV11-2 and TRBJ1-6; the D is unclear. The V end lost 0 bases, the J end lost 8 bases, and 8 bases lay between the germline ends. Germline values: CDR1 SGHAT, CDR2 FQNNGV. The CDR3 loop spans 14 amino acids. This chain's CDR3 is CASSLDDTDSPLHL. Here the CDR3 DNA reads TGTGCCAGCAGCTTAGATGACACTGATTCACCCCTCCACCTT.

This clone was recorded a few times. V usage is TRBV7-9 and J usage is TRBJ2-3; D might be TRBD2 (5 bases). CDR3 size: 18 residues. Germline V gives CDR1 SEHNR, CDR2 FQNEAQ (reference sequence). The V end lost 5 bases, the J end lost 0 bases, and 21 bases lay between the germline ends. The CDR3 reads CASSPGVFLLSSTDTQYF. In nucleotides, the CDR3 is TGTGCCAGCAGCCCCGGGGTCTTTCTTCTTTCTAGCACAGATACGCAGTATTTT. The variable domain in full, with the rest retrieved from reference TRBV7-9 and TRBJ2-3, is DTGVSQNPRHKITKRGQNVTFRCDPISEHNRLYWYRQTLGQGPEFLTYFQNEAQLEKSRLLSDRFSAERPKGSFSTLEIQRTEQGDSAMYLCASSPGVFLLSSTDTQYFGPGTRLTVL.

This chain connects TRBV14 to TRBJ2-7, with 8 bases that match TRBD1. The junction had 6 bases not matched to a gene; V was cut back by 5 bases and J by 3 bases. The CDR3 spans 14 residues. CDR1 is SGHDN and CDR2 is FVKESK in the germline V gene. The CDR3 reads CASSWTGPGYEQYF. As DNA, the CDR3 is TGTGCCAGCAGCTGGACAGGGCCTGGCTACGAGCAGTACTTC. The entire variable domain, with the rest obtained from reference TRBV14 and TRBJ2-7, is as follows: EAGVTQFPSHSVIEKGQTVTLRCDPISGHDNLYWYRRVMGKEIKFLLHFVKESKQDESGMPNNRFLAERTGGTYSTLKVQPAELEDSGVYFCASSWTGPGYEQYFGPGTRLTVT.

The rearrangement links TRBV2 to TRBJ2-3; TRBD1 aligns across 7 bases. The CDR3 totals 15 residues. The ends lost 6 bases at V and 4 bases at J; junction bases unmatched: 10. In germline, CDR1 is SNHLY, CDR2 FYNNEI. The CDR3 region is CASSAPETGSDTQYF. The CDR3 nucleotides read TGTGCCAGCAGCGCCCCCGAGACAGGGTCAGATACGCAGTATTTT.

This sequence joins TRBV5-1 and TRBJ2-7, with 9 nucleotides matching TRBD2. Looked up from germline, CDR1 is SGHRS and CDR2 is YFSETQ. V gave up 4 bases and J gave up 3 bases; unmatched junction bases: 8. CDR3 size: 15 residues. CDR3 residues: CASSPAGGTLYEQYF. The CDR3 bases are TGCGCCAGCAGCCCGGCGGGGGGGACCCTCTACGAGCAGTACTTC.

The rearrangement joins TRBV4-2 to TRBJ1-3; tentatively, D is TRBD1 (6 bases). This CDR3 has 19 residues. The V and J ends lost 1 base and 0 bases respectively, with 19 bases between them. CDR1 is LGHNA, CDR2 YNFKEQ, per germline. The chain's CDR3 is CASSQARDTSPSSGNTIYF. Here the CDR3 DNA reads TGTGCCAGCAGCCAAGCCCGGGACACCTCCCCGAGCTCTGGAAACACCATATATTTT.

The CDR3 here is CATSSLRGSTDTQYF. CDR3 bases: TGTGCCACCAGCAGTTTGAGGGGGAGCACAGATACGCAGTATTTT. The chain uses TRBV15 and TRBJ2-3; D perhaps matches TRBD1 (6 bases). The V gene's germline CDR1 is LNHNV and CDR2 YYDKDF (reference sequence). V lost 3 bases to trimming and J lost 0 bases, with 10 bases between them. The CDR3 consists of 15 residues.

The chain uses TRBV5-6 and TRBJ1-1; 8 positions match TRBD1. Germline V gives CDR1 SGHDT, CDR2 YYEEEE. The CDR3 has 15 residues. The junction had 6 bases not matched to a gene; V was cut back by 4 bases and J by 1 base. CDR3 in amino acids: CASSAAGGPNTEAFF. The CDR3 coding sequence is TGTGCCAGCAGCGCAGCAGGGGGCCCGAACACTGAAGCTTTCTTT. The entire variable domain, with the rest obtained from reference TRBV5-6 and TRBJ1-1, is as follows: DAGVTQSPTHLIKTRGQQVTLRCSPKSGHDTVSWYQQALGQGPQFIFQYYEEEERQRGNFPDRFSGHQFPNYSSELNVNALLLGDSALYLCASSAAGGPNTEAFFGQGTRLTVV.

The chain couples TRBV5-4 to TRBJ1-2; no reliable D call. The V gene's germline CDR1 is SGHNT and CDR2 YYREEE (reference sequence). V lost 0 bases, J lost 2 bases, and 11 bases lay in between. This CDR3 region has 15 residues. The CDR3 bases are TGTGCCAGCAGCTTGGTTGGGAGAGGGAACTATGGCTACACCTTC. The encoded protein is CASSLVGRGNYGYTF.

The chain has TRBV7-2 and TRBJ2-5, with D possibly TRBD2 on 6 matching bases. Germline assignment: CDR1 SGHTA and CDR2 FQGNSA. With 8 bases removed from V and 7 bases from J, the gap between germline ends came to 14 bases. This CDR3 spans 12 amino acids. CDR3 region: CASGLLSGTQYF. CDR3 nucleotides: TGTGCCAGCGGACTACTCTCGGGGACCCAGTACTTC.

CDR3 sequence (DNA): TGTGCCAGCAGCCGACAGGTTCAGAACACTGAAGCTTTCTTT. Its translation: CASSRQVQNTEAFF. This chain connects TRBV6-5 to TRBJ1-1; TRBD1 is a possible D gene (6 bases). This CDR3 has 14 amino acids. V shed 6 bases and J shed 1 base, with 12 bases lying between them. Per germline, CDR1 MNHEY and CDR2 SVGAGI.

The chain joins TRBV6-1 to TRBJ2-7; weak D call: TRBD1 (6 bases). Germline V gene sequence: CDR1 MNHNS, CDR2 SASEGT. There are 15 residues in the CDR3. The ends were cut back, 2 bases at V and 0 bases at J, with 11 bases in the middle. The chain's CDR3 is CASSELGTFSYEQYF. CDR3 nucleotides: TGTGCCAGCAGTGAATTAGGGACATTCTCCTACGAGCAGTACTTC.

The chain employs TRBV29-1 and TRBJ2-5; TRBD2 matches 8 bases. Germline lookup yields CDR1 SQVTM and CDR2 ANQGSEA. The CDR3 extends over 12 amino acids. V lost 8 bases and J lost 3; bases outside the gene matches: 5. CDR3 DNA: TGCAGCTCGGGGGGGGCAGAAGAGACCCAGTACTTC. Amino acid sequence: CSSGGAEETQYF.

The CDR3 bases are TGTGCCAGCAGTGGGACAGGAACCTCCTACAATGAGCAGTTCTTC. Its translation is CASSGTGTSYNEQFF. The genes are TRBV6-6 and TRBJ2-1, with TRBD1 matching over 8 bases. V lost 5 bases to trimming and J lost 0 bases; unmatched junction nucleotides: 3. CDR3 length: 15 residues. Germline-derived CDR1 and CDR2 are MNHNY and SVGAGI (reference sequence).

This CDR3 is CASSLVLASLSGANVLTF. CDR3 nucleotide sequence: TGTGCCAGCAGCTTAGTTCTAGCTTCACTCTCTGGGGCCAACGTCCTGACTTTC. This chain joins TRBV7-2 and TRBJ2-6, with a tentative D call TRBD2 (5 bases). The CDR3 length is 18 residues. Germline CDR1 is SGHTA and CDR2 is FQGNSA. Trimming removed 1 base at V and 0 bases at J, with 13 bases between. Looking up the rest from reference TRBV7-2 and TRBJ2-6 gives the full variable domain: GAGVSQSPSNKVTEKGKDVELRCDPISGHTALYWYRQSLGQGLEFLIYFQGNSAPDKSGLPSDRFSAERTGGSVSTLTIQRTQQEDSAVYLCASSLVLASLSGANVLTFGAGSRLTVL.

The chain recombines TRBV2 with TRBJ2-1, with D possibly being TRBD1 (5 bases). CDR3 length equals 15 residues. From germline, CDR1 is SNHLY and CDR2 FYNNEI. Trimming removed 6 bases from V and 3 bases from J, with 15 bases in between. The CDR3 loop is CASRAGFMNYNEQFF. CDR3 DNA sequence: TGTGCCAGCAGAGCAGGGTTTATGAACTACAATGAGCAGTTCTTC.